This is a list of T cell receptor beta chains from one sample in a study of prognosis after radiotherapy for stage I lung cancer. Each CDR3 protein gets one entry after TCRdb re-called the multiplex PCR reads with MiXCR. The sample has around 18,000 distinct CDR3 sequences, roughly 30% seen once; the top ten hold 31%. Here the sequenced sample was PBMCs, taken before or after stereotactic body radiation therapy (not recorded which). These receptors were obtained from a donor over 45 with non-small cell lung cancer. CDR3s include the opening cysteine and the closing phenylalanine or tryptophan. Fields, in order: V gene, D gene, clone size, J gene, CDR3 protein, CDR3 DNA. The D gene is left open where the match is weak. Clone size is given for some rows only: seen once, a few or many times, or a class if the clone is expanded.

TRBV30,NA,many,TRBJ1-2,CAWAVGPGYGYTF,TGTGCCTGGGCCGTGGGACCTGGCTATGGCTACACCTTC
TRBV2,NA,many,TRBJ2-2,CASSHRVTNTGELFF,TGTGCCAGCAGTCACAGGGTGACGAACACCGGGGAGCTGTTTTTT
TRBV20-1,NA,few,TRBJ1-1,CSPRDHADAFF,TGCAGTCCTAGAGATCACGCTGACGCTTTCTTT
TRBV6-1,TRBD2,medium-sized,TRBJ2-7,CASSLDGASGSIFGNYEQYF,TGTGCCAGCAGCCTTGACGGTGCGAGCGGGAGTATCTTTGGTAACTACGAGCAGTACTTC
TRBV15,NA,many,TRBJ2-5,CATSGGDSHGETQYF,TGTGCCACCAGCGGAGGGGACAGCCACGGGGAGACCCAGTACTTC
TRBV2,NA,many,TRBJ1-6,CASSERGAPNNSPLHF,TGTGCCAGCAGTGAAAGAGGGGCTCCCAATAATTCACCCCTCCACTTT
TRBV7-2,NA,many,TRBJ2-3,CASSSSADTQYF,TGTGCCAGCAGCTCCTCCGCAGATACGCAGTATTTT
TRBV20-1,NA,many,TRBJ2-5,CSACSFGETQYF,TGCAGTGCCTGTAGTTTCGGAGAGACCCAGTACTTC
TRBV28,TRBD1,medium-sized,TRBJ2-3,CASSSLRDREVLDTQYF,TGTGCCAGCAGCTCCCTCCGGGACAGGGAGGTGTTAGATACGCAGTATTTT
TRBV5-1,NA,NA,TRBJ2-1,CANSERVSYNELFF,TGCGCCAACAGCGAGCGAGTCTCCTACAATGAGCTGTTCTTC
TRBV7-2,NA,many,TRBJ2-7,CASSLDFQVVYEQYF,TGTGCCAGCAGCTTAGACTTTCAGGTAGTCTACGAGCAGTACTTC
TRBV27,NA,NA,TRBJ2-7,CASSSTSASYDQYF,TGTGCCAGCAGTTCCACCTCGGCCTCCTACGATCAGTACTTC
TRBV3-1,TRBD1,many,TRBJ2-7,CASSEKGTGVYEQYF,TGTGCCAGCAGCGAAAAAGGGACAGGGGTCTACGAGCAGTACTTC
TRBV9,NA,medium-sized,TRBJ2-1,CASSVGGQNNEQFF,TGTGCCAGCAGCGTAGGTGGACAAAACAATGAGCAGTTCTTC
TRBV6-1,NA,NA,TRBJ1-2,CASSNRKSPGYTF,TGTGCCAGCAGTAACCGGAAAAGCCCTGGCTACACCTTC
TRBV30,NA,many,TRBJ2-7,CAWSVGQNEQYF,TGTGCCTGGAGTGTCGGTCAGAACGAGCAGTACTTC
TRBV6-1,NA,many,TRBJ1-4,CASSGVGGEKLFF,TGTGCCAGCAGTGGGGTGGGGGGTGAAAAACTGTTTTTT
TRBV6-1,TRBD1,NA,TRBJ2-1,CASSGDRLLYNEQFF,TGTGCCAGCAGTGGGGACAGGTTACTATACAATGAGCAGTTCTTC
TRBV18,TRBD2,many,TRBJ2-2,CASSPLRGGRRDTGELFF,TGTGCCAGCTCACCACTCCGCGGGGGGCGAAGGGACACCGGGGAGCTGTTTTTT
TRBV20-1,TRBD1,many,TRBJ2-1,CSATRDLDRGRRNEQFF,TGCAGTGCTACCCGAGACCTAGACAGGGGTCGAAGGAATGAGCAGTTCTTC
TRBV28,NA,medium-sized,TRBJ2-1,CASRGIGSSYNEQFF,TGTGCCAGCAGGGGCATTGGGAGCTCCTACAATGAGCAGTTCTTC